The 9 T cell receptor beta chains listed next were all sequenced from one sample in a study of blood T cells in healthy people across ages. A second PCR of 7 to 11 cycles used a sample-barcoded 5' primer and a J-beta primer mix. TCRdb recomputed calls from the 5' RACE reads with MiXCR, one row per CDR3 protein. The sample lists about 1.1 million distinct CDR3 sequences, more than 30% occurring once. Sequencing used blood. All receptors come from a man between 18 and 35 years old in good health.

This clonotype showed up just a few times. V and J are TRBV9 and TRBJ2-3; tentatively, D is TRBD1 or TRBD2 (6 bases each). Germline V CDR1 and CDR2: SGDLS, YYNGEE. Trimming cost V 4 bases and J 1 base, with 16 bases left between them. The CDR3 consists of 16 residues. The CDR3: CASSPYGGPGTDTQYF. CDR3 sequence (DNA): TGTGCCAGCAGCCCCTACGGGGGCCCAGGCACAGATACGCAGTATTTT.

This clonotype has only a few counts. CDR3 sequence (DNA): TGTGCCAGCAGCGTAGGGATACTGGGGAACACTGAAGCTTTCTTT. It codes for CASSVGILGNTEAFF. This rearrangement joins TRBV9 to TRBJ1-1; D ambiguous. This CDR3 has 15 amino acids. Deletions cut 0 bases from V and 1 base from J, with 10 bases between. From germline, CDR1 is SGDLS and CDR2 YYNGEE. Filled out from reference TRBV9 and TRBJ1-1, the complete variable domain reads DSGVTQTPKHLITATGQRVTLRCSPRSGDLSVYWYQQSLDQGLQFLIQYYNGEERAKGNILERFSAQQFPDLHSELNLSSLELGDSALYFCASSVGILGNTEAFFGQGTRLTVV.

V and J are TRBV6-2 or TRBV6-3 and TRBJ1-5; 7 nucleotides align to TRBD1. The CDR3 is made up of 13 amino acids. After removal of 6 bases from V and 3 bases from J, the junction contained 2 bases not matched to a gene. Germline V CDR1 and CDR2: MNHEY, SVGEGT. This CDR3 reads CASRDRTNQPQHF. DNA for the CDR3: TGTGCCAGCAGGGACAGGACCAATCAGCCCCAGCATTTT.

Points on this clonotype: The junction shows a germline mismatch at one end, possibly a read error. The chain joins TRBV4-3 to TRBJ2-3; 12 nucleotides match TRBD1. Germline CDR1 LGHNA, CDR2 YSLEER. This CDR3 comprises 16 residues. The DNA for the CDR3 is TGCGCCAGCAGCCAAGGACCGGGACAGGGGGCAGATACGCGGTATTTT. Encoded protein: CASSQGPGQGADTRYF.

This clonotype was seen a handful of times. J is TRBJ1-6 and V is TRBV30; TRBD1 agrees at 7 bases. The CDR3 is made up of 18 amino acids. Unmatched junction bases numbered 14, after V lost 2 bases and J lost 4 bases. Germline loops: CDR1 GTSNPN, CDR2 SVGIG (reference sequence). The DNA for the CDR3 is TGTGCCTGGAGTTTGTTGAGTGTCCGGGACAGATATAATTCACCCCTCCACTTT. It codes for CAWSLLSVRDRYNSPLHF.

The chain couples TRBV5-1 to TRBJ1-2; no firm D call. Germline CDR1 is SGHRS and CDR2 is YFSETQ. Trimming shortened V by 2 bases and J by 4 bases, and 15 bases separated the two germline ends. The length of the CDR3 is 15 residues. CDR3 residues: CASSFRIEETYGYTF. In nucleotides, the CDR3 is TGCGCCAGCAGCTTCCGGATAGAAGAGACCTATGGCTACACCTTC.

This clonotype was picked up a small number of times. The rearrangement links TRBV27 to TRBJ2-3; no definite D call. Germline CDR1 and CDR2: MNHEY and SMNVEV (reference sequence). This CDR3 comprises 14 residues. V lost 4 bases and J lost 3, with 11 bases in between. The CDR3 reads CASSSQLGTDTQYF. The CDR3 DNA reads TGTGCCAGCAGTTCCCAGCTCGGGACAGATACGCAGTATTTT.

The chain recombines TRBV2 with TRBJ1-5, with TRBD1 identical over 7 bases. The V gene's germline CDR1 is SNHLY and CDR2 FYNNEI. This CDR3 has 15 amino acids. Trimming took 5 bases from V and 0 from J; bases not matched to a gene: 4. The CDR3 DNA sequence: TGTGCCAGCAGTACTGACAGGGCTAGCAATCAGCCCCAGCATTTT. Translated, it gives CASSTDRASNQPQHF.

In its sample, this clonotype was seen a few times. The rearrangement uses TRBV7-9 and TRBJ2-1, with TRBD2 matching 9 bases. Germline V gene data show CDR1 as SEHNR and CDR2 as FQNEAQ (reference sequence). The CDR3 is made up of 17 amino acids. The V and J ends lost 0 bases and 8 bases, in that order; junction bases with no gene match: 11. The CDR3 region has the DNA TGTGCCAGCAGCTTAGCGCAAGGGACTAGCTTTAGGGATGAGCAGTTCTTC. Translation gives CASSLAQGTSFRDEQFF. Based on the CDR3 plus reference TRBV7-9 and TRBJ2-1, the full variable domain is DTGVSQNPRHKITKRGQNVTFRCDPISEHNRLYWYRQTLGQGPEFLTYFQNEAQLEKSRLLSDRFSAERPKGSFSTLEIQRTEQGDSAMYLCASSLAQGTSFRDEQFFGPGTRLTVL.